The present T cell receptor beta chain was sequenced within a study of T cell repertoires in ileal Crohn's disease. Before sorting, lamina propria lymphocytes were separated from surgical specimens by density gradient. Germline assignment: CDR1 SGHTA and CDR2 FQGNSA. This CDR3 has 15 amino acids. V was clipped by 1 base and J by 8 bases, with 12 bases between them. Assay used: immunoSEQ multiplex PCR; TCRdb lists only in-frame clones, some missing. In the table there are fewer than 4,500 clones, around 80% of which are singletons. The chain links TRBV7-2 to TRBJ1-6; a weak D match, TRBD1 (6 bases). What was sequenced was CD4+ T cells sorted from the ileum. The sequence derives from an adult with Crohn's disease. The CDR3 nucleotides read TGTGCCAGCAGCTTAGTACAGGGTCTTGATTCACCCCTCCACTTT. As protein: CASSLVQGLDSPLHF.